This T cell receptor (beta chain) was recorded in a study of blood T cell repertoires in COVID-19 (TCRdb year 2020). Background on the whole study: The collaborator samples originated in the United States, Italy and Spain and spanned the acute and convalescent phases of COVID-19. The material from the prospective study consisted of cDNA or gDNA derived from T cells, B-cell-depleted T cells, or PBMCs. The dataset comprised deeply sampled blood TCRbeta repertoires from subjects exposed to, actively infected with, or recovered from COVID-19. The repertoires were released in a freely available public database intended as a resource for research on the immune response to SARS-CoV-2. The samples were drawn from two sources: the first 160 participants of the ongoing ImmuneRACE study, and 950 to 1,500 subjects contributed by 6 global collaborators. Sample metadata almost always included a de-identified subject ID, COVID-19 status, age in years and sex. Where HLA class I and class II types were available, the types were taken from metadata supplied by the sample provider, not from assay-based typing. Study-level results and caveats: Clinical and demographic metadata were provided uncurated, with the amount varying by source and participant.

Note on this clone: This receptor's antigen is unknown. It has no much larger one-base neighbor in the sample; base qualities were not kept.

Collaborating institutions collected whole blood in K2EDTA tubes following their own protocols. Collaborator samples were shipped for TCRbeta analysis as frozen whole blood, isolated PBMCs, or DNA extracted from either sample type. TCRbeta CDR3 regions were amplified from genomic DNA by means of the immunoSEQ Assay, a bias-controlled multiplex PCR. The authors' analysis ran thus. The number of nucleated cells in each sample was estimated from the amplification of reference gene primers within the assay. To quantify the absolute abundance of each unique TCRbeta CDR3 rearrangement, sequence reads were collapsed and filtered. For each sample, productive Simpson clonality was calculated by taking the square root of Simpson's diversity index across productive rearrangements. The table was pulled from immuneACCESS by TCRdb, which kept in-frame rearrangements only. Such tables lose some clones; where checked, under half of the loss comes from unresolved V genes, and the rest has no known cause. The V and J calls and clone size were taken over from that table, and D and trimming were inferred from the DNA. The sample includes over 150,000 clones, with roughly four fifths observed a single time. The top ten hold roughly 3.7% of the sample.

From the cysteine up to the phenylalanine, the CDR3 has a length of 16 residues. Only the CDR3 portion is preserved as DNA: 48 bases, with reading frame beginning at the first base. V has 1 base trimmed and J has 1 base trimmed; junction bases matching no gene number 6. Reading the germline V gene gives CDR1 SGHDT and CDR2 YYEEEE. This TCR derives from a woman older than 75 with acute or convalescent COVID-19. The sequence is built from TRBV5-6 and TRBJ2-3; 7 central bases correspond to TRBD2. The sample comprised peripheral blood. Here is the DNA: TGTGCCAGCAGCTTGAGGATGCTAGCGGGCACAGATACGCAGTATTTT. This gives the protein CASSLRMLAGTDTQYF.